Here is one T cell receptor beta chain with its context. Its cognate antigen is unknown. Repertoires were generated with immunoSEQ multiplex PCR, while TCRdb's copy carries only in-frame clones and drops some. The sample carries 18,000 or so clones, approximately 80% recorded once. Before the COVID-19 pandemic, during about 2011-2018, CD4+ T cells were taken from unexposed donors. After ten to eleven days of culture, CD4+ T cells were isolated. Cells permitting, SARS-CoV-2 S/N and four cold-coronavirus spikes were tested on unexposed-donor CD4+ T cells. Trimming took 6 bases from V and 3 from J; bases not matched to a gene: 10. The length of the CDR3 is 16 residues. Germline V gene data show CDR1 as SGHTA and CDR2 as FQGNSA. The sample comes from a study of CD4 T cells in relation to SARS-CoV-2 and coronaviruses. For the study at large: TCR beta CDR3s were sequenced after roughly 10-day antigen culture of PBMCs. Study results and caveats: Monoreactive clones expanded significantly more to SARS-CoV-2 than crossreactive clones did.

The V and J genes are TRBV7-2 and TRBJ2-1; TRBD1 matches at 8 bases. The source material was CD4+ T cells from PBMCs, cultured in vitro. This receptor was obtained from a human donor in good health. The CDR3 region has the DNA TGTGCCAGCAGGCGTGGACAGGGTGGACTCTACAATGAGCAGTTCTTC. This encodes CASRRGQGGLYNEQFF.